This T cell receptor (beta chain) was captured in a study of T cells after yellow fever vaccination. Study-wide context: Preparation of fractions with low cell numbers was performed using SMART-Seq v4 Ultra Low Input.

General observations from the study: Clonotypes appearing in both CD4 and CD8 compartments existed, and their share was small.

5'RACE template switching produced TCR cDNA carrying a universal primer site and UMIs. TCRdb reprocessed the 5' RACE reads with MiXCR, giving one entry per CDR3 protein. The repertoire holds some 300,000 distinct CDR3 sequences, with more than 3% as singletons. This clonotype was seen more than once but under ten times. Its antigen is unidentified. Germline V lookup: CDR1 SQVTM, CDR2 ANQGSEA. V dropped 2 bases and J dropped 6 bases, with 11 bases sitting between them. The CDR3 covers 13 residues. The sequencing used PBMCs, collected on the day of the yellow fever booster vaccination. The chain couples TRBV29-1 to TRBJ2-1; D is possibly TRBD1 (5 bases). The receptor was derived from a man aged 18 to 30 who received the YFV17D yellow fever vaccine. The DNA for the CDR3 is TGCAGCGTTGAAAGGGGCCTAGGCAATGAGCAGTTCTTC. Protein product: CSVERGLGNEQFF.